This is a list of T cell receptor beta chains from one sample in a study of blood T cell repertoires in COVID-19. Assay used: immunoSEQ multiplex PCR; TCRdb lists only in-frame clones, some missing. The table lists 200,000 to 300,000 clones, 70% to 90% of them singletons. Input material: peripheral blood. Every receptor here comes from a woman in her twenties or thirties with COVID-19, enrolled during active disease. The CDR3 runs from the conserved cysteine through the conserved F or W. Each record gives: D gene, J gene, V gene, clone size, CDR3 DNA, CDR3 protein. A D gene is named only where the DNA matches it firmly. A clone size is listed for some rows: how often the clone was seen (once, few, many), or a class if it is expanded.

d_gene: .
j_gene: TRBJ2-2
v_gene: TRBV4-3
abundance: .
CDR3nt: TGCGCCAGCAGCCATGGGACTCCAAACACCGGGGAGCTGTTTTTT
CDR3aa: CASSHGTPNTGELFF

d_gene: .
j_gene: TRBJ1-1
v_gene: TRBV18
abundance: .
CDR3nt: TGTGCCAGCTCACCACCAGGGGCAACTGAAGCTTTCTTT
CDR3aa: CASSPPGATEAFF

d_gene: TRBD1
j_gene: TRBJ2-2
v_gene: TRBV9
abundance: .
CDR3nt: TGTGCCAGCAGCACCCGACAGGGCCCGAACACCGGGGAGCTGTTTTTT
CDR3aa: CASSTRQGPNTGELFF

d_gene: .
j_gene: TRBJ2-5
v_gene: TRBV24-1
abundance: .
CDR3nt: TGTGCCACCAGTGACAGGTTCCGGGAGACCCAGTACTTC
CDR3aa: CATSDRFRETQYF

d_gene: TRBD2
j_gene: TRBJ2-1
v_gene: TRBV7-8
abundance: .
CDR3nt: TGTGCCAGCAGCCTCGGGACTAATCGGATCACAGATGAGCAGTTCTTC
CDR3aa: CASSLGTNRITDEQFF

d_gene: .
j_gene: TRBJ1-1
v_gene: TRBV6-5
abundance: .
CDR3nt: TGTGCCAGCAGAATTGACCCCCTAGGCGAAGCTTTCTTT
CDR3aa: CASRIDPLGEAFF

d_gene: TRBD1
j_gene: TRBJ2-3
v_gene: TRBV7-2
abundance: .
CDR3nt: TGTGCCAGCAGCCTACGGGACAGGGGCACAGATACGCAGTATTTT
CDR3aa: CASSLRDRGTDTQYF

d_gene: .
j_gene: TRBJ1-2
v_gene: TRBV6-1
abundance: .
CDR3nt: TGTGCCAGCAGTGAGAACCCGAGCCGAGGGATTGGCTACACCTTC
CDR3aa: CASSENPSRGIGYTF

d_gene: TRBD1
j_gene: TRBJ1-5
v_gene: TRBV3-1/TRBV3-2
abundance: .
CDR3nt: TGTGCCAGCAGCCAAGGGACAGGCTATAGCAATCAGCCCCAGCATTTT
CDR3aa: CASSQGTGYSNQPQHF

d_gene: TRBD2
j_gene: TRBJ2-3
v_gene: TRBV19
abundance: .
CDR3nt: TGTGCCAGTAGTCCAGGGAGGGAGACTAGCACAGATACGCAGTATTTT
CDR3aa: CASSPGRETSTDTQYF

d_gene: TRBD2
j_gene: TRBJ2-1
v_gene: TRBV9
abundance: .
CDR3nt: TGTGCCAGCAGCGCAACGCTAGCGGTTCAAAAGCAGTTCTTC
CDR3aa: CASSATLAVQKQFF

d_gene: TRBD1
j_gene: TRBJ2-7
v_gene: TRBV19
abundance: .
CDR3nt: TGTGCCAGTTCTAACCCAAACAGGGGGACCTACGAGCAGTACTTC
CDR3aa: CASSNPNRGTYEQYF

d_gene: .
j_gene: TRBJ2-1
v_gene: TRBV24-1
abundance: .
CDR3nt: TGTGCCACCAGTGCGTACAATGAGCAGTTCTTC
CDR3aa: CATSAYNEQFF

d_gene: .
j_gene: TRBJ1-5
v_gene: TRBV21-1
abundance: .
CDR3nt: TGTGCCAGCAGCAAAGCGAGGATCCCCGACGGGGATAGTCAGCCCCAGCATTTT
CDR3aa: CASSKARIPDGDSQPQHF

d_gene: .
j_gene: TRBJ2-2
v_gene: TRBV7-2
abundance: .
CDR3nt: TGTGCCAGCAGCCAATTTGGGCCAGTGAGGGCCAACACCGGGGAGCTGTTTTTT
CDR3aa: CASSQFGPVRANTGELFF

d_gene: TRBD1
j_gene: TRBJ2-7
v_gene: TRBV15
abundance: .
CDR3nt: TGTGCCACCAGCAGGGACAGGGGTCCCTACGAGCAGTACTTC
CDR3aa: CATSRDRGPYEQYF

d_gene: TRBD2
j_gene: TRBJ2-5
v_gene: TRBV18
abundance: .
CDR3nt: TGTGCCAGCTCGCGCAGCGGGGGGAGGGTAGAGACCCAGTACTTC
CDR3aa: CASSRSGGRVETQYF

d_gene: TRBD1
j_gene: TRBJ1-5
v_gene: TRBV18
abundance: .
CDR3nt: TGTGCCAGCTCACGGGACAGGGCAGGATCAGGCAATCAGCCCCAGCATTTT
CDR3aa: CASSRDRAGSGNQPQHF

d_gene: .
j_gene: TRBJ2-5
v_gene: TRBV7-8
abundance: .
CDR3nt: TGTGCCAGCAGCCAGAGGTGGATGGAGACCCAGTACTTC
CDR3aa: CASSQRWMETQYF

d_gene: TRBD1
j_gene: TRBJ1-6
v_gene: TRBV11-2
abundance: .
CDR3nt: TGTGCCAGCAGCTTGCAAACGGGACAGGGAATGGGTAATTCACCCCTCCACTTT
CDR3aa: CASSLQTGQGMGNSPLHF

d_gene: .
j_gene: TRBJ2-3
v_gene: TRBV2
abundance: .
CDR3nt: TGTGCCAGCAGGGAGACTCGAAGCACAGATACGCAGTATTTT
CDR3aa: CASRETRSTDTQYF

d_gene: TRBD1
j_gene: TRBJ1-2
v_gene: TRBV5-6
abundance: .
CDR3nt: TGTGCCAGCAGCTTGGGGCAGGGGGATGGCTACACCTTC
CDR3aa: CASSLGQGDGYTF

d_gene: TRBD1
j_gene: TRBJ1-1
v_gene: TRBV10-2
abundance: .
CDR3nt: TGCGCCAGCAGGCGACAGGGGATGAACACTGAAGCTTTCTTT
CDR3aa: CASRRQGMNTEAFF

d_gene: .
j_gene: TRBJ2-7
v_gene: TRBV7-2
abundance: .
CDR3nt: TGTGCCAGCAGCCCAGGTCTCATATCCTACGAGCAGTACTTC
CDR3aa: CASSPGLISYEQYF

d_gene: TRBD1
j_gene: TRBJ1-2
v_gene: TRBV2
abundance: .
CDR3nt: TGTGCCAGCAGGGAGACAGGGGAGGGTTATGGCTACACCTTC
CDR3aa: CASRETGEGYGYTF

d_gene: .
j_gene: TRBJ2-1
v_gene: TRBV24-1
abundance: once
CDR3nt: TGTGCCACCAGTGACTCCAATGAGCAGTTCTTC
CDR3aa: CATSDSNEQFF

d_gene: TRBD2
j_gene: TRBJ2-1
v_gene: TRBV28
abundance: once
CDR3nt: TGTGCCAGCAGTCTAGGACTAGCGGGAGGTTTCAATGAGCAGTTCTTC
CDR3aa: CASSLGLAGGFNEQFF

d_gene: TRBD1
j_gene: TRBJ1-5
v_gene: TRBV19
abundance: .
CDR3nt: TGTGCCAGTAGCAAGGGACAGGGAAGGGGCAATCAGCCCCAGCATTTT
CDR3aa: CASSKGQGRGNQPQHF

d_gene: TRBD2
j_gene: TRBJ2-7
v_gene: TRBV5-4
abundance: .
CDR3nt: TGTGCCAGCAGCCCCCGAGTCGCGGGGGGCCTCATCGAGCAGTACTTC
CDR3aa: CASSPRVAGGLIEQYF

d_gene: TRBD1
j_gene: TRBJ1-1
v_gene: TRBV6-4
abundance: .
CDR3nt: TGTGCCAGCAGAGAACGCCGGGACAGGGTCACAGCTTTCTTT
CDR3aa: CASRERRDRVTAFF